This T cell receptor (beta chain) was sequenced during a study of T cells after yellow fever vaccination. Study summary: Preparation of fractions with low cell numbers was performed using SMART-Seq v4 Ultra Low Input. General observations from the study: Of the clonotypes, a small share occurred in both CD4 and CD8 compartments. The secondary T-cell response peaked on day 5, not day 15, but was weaker.

V was trimmed by 8 bases and J by 3 bases, leaving 32 bases between them. The CDR3 is 20 amino acids. Germline V gives CDR1 SGHTA, CDR2 FQGTGA. In the case of this clonotype: Antigen unknown.

5'RACE template switching generated TCR cDNA, adding a universal primer site and UMIs. In TCRdb, the 5' RACE reads were re-called with MiXCR into one record per CDR3 protein. In the table there are fewer than 450,000 distinct CDR3 sequences, around 10% of which are singletons. The source material was PBMCs, sampled on the day of the first yellow fever vaccination. The source of this sequence is a man aged 18 to 29 who received the YFV17D yellow fever vaccine. This rearrangement joins TRBV7-3 to TRBJ1-5; D is perhaps TRBD1 (5 bases). In nucleotides, the CDR3 is TGTGCCAGCTTAGTAGTCCGTGGCAGCCCCCGGAGAGGGGACAATCAGCCCCAGCATTTT. This gives the protein CASLVVRGSPRRGDNQPQHF.